This T cell receptor beta chain was retrieved from a study of blood T cell repertoires in COVID-19. Study-level background: The study drew acute and convalescent COVID-19 samples from the United States, Italy and Spain.

Method: immunoSEQ multiplex PCR; TCRdb's copy keeps in-frame clones and lacks some. The sample contains 50,000 to 70,000 clones, 70% to 90% of which appear only once. This clone was seen more than once but under ten times. V was pared by 1 base and J by 3 bases, with 7 bases between. This CDR3 has 13 residues. CDR1 is SGHAT, CDR2 FQNNGV, per germline. This chain links TRBV11-2 with TRBJ2-7; D not resolved. Sequencing was performed on peripheral blood. This TCR was recovered from a man in his 60s with acute or convalescent COVID-19. CDR3 nucleotide sequence: TGTGCCAGCAGCTTAGGACAAAACTACGAGCAGTACTTC. Protein: CASSLGQNYEQYF. Complete variable domain (other parts from reference TRBV11-2 and TRBJ2-7): EAGVAQSPRYKIIEKRQSVAFWCNPISGHATLYWYQQILGQGPKLLIQFQNNGVVDDSQLPKDRFSAERLKGVDSTLKIQPAKLEDSAVYLCASSLGQNYEQYFGPGTRLTVT.